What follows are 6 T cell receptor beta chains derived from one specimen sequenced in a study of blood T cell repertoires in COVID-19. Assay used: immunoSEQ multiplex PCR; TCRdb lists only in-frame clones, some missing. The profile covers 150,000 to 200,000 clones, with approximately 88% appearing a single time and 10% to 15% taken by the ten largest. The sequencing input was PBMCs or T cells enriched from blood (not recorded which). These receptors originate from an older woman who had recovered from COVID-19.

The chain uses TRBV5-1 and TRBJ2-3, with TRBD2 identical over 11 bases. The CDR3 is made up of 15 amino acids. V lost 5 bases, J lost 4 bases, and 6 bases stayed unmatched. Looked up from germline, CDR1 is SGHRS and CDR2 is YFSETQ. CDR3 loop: CASRAGTSGPDTQYF. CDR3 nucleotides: TGCGCCAGCAGGGCCGGGACTAGCGGACCAGATACGCAGTATTTT.

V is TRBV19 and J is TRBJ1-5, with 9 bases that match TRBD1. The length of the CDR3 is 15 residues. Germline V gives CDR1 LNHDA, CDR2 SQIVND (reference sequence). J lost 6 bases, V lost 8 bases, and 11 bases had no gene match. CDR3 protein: CASAEQGARGQPQHF. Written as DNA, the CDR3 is TGTGCCAGTGCTGAACAGGGGGCGCGGGGTCAGCCCCAGCATTTT.

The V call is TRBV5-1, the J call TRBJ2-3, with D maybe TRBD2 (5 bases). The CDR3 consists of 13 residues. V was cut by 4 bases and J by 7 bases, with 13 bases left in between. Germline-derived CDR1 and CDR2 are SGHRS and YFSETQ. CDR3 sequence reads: CASSETGSNTQYF. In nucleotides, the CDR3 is TGCGCCAGCAGCGAGACGGGGTCAAATACGCAGTATTTT.

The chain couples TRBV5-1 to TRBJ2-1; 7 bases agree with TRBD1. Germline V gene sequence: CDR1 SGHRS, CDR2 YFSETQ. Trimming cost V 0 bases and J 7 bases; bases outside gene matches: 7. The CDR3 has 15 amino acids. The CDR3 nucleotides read TGCGCCAGCAGCTTGGAACAGGGGACGGGTAATGAGCAGTTCTTC. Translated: CASSLEQGTGNEQFF. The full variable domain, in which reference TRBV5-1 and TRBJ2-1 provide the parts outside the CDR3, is KAGVTQTPRYLIKTRGQQVTLSCSPISGHRSVSWYQQTPGQGLQFLFEYFSETQRNKGNFPGRFSGRQFSNSRSEMNVSTLELGDSALYLCASSLEQGTGNEQFFGPGTRLTVL.

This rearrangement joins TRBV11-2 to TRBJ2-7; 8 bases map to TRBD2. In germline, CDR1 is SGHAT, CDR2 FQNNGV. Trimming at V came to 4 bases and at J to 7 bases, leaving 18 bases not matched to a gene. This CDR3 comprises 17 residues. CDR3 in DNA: TGTGCCAGCAGCTCGAACCCCACCAGCGGGGGATCCGGTGAGCAGTACTTC. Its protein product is CASSSNPTSGGSGEQYF.

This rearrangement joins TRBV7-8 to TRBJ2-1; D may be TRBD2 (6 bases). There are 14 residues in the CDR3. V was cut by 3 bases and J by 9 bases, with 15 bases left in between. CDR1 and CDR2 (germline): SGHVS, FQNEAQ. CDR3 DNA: TGTGCCAGCAGCTTCCTGGGGGGAGTGGGTGAGCAGTTCTTC. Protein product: CASSFLGGVGEQFF.